A single TCR beta chain is shown here with its context. Its specificity is unknown. The CDR3 is 13 amino acids. CDR1 is MNHEY, CDR2 SMNVEV, per germline (reference sequence). Trimming shortened V by 2 bases and J by 5 bases, and 7 bases separated the two germline ends. The entry originates in a study of metastatic and nonmetastatic thyroid tumors. For the study at large: Samples came from malignant and benign thyroid patients, and repertoires were compared across blood and tumor or nodule tissue. Findings and caveats of the study: Reportedly, malignant thyroid tumors had significantly higher TCR beta diversity than benign nodules, in blood and tumor.

Prior to thyroid surgery, none of the patients had received any treatment. Original processing notes: Building a distant-metastasis classifier for papillary thyroid cancer drew on CDR3 differences across clinicopathological groups. TCRdb reprocessed the PCR reads via MiXCR. These V and J calls rely on TCRdb rather than the paper's analysis. The table shows roughly 7,400 clones, with around 30% occurring only once. The chain has TRBV27 and TRBJ1-5; the D gene is possibly TRBD1 (5 bases). The TCR sequence derives from a male donor with papillary thyroid cancer or a benign thyroid nodule (not recorded which). Some clones in this sample may be carry-over from other donors' samples. The sample was adjacent normal tissue. In DNA, the CDR3 is TGTGCCAGCAGTTTAGGGGGTTATCAGCCCCAGCATTTT. This sequence encodes CASSLGGYQPQHF.